The 18 T cell receptor beta chains listed next were all sequenced from one sample in a study of blood T cell repertoires in COVID-19. Data came from immunoSEQ multiplex PCR; TCRdb stores just in-frame clones and leaves some out. The sample includes roughly 120,000 clones, about 82% of them seen just once. Sequenced sample: peripheral blood. All receptors come from a human donor in a cohort sampled during active COVID-19.

The chain combines TRBV9 with TRBJ2-3; 7 bases line up with TRBD1. The length of the CDR3 is 16 residues. The germline V gene encodes CDR1 SGDLS and CDR2 YYNGEE. V gave up 0 bases and J gave up 9 bases; unmatched junction bases: 13. CDR3 protein: CASSVGVTGSSYTQYF. The CDR3, as DNA: TGTGCCAGCAGCGTAGGGGTGACAGGGTCTTCCTACACGCAGTATTTT.

The V and J genes are TRBV11-2 and TRBJ2-7; D is ambiguous. Germline V gene lookup returns CDR1 SGHAT and CDR2 FQNNGV. The length of the CDR3 is 13 residues. V was shortened by 3 bases and J by 3 bases, with 9 bases between the two germline ends. As DNA, the CDR3 is TGTGCCAGCAGCTTCGCGGATGGCTACGAGCAGTACTTC. The encoded protein is CASSFADGYEQYF.

The chain couples TRBV4-2 to TRBJ2-7; TRBD1 matches at 8 bases. CDR1 and CDR2 from the germline V gene are LGHNA and YNFKEQ. The CDR3 runs to 13 residues. With 6 bases clipped from V and 3 bases from J, the junction kept 4 bases outside the gene matches. The DNA of the CDR3 is TGTGCCAGCAGGGACACAGGGGGCTACGAGCAGTACTTC. Its translation: CASRDTGGYEQYF.

This rearrangement joins TRBV10-2 to TRBJ2-7; 9 nucleotides line up with TRBD1. The V gene's germline CDR1 is WSHSY and CDR2 SAAADI. CDR3 length: 16 amino acids. After removal of 3 bases from V and 5 bases from J, the junction contained 11 bases not matched to a gene. For the CDR3, the DNA is TGCGCCAGCAGTGATAGGGTCGGGACAGGGTTCCACGAGCAGTACTTC. Translation gives CASSDRVGTGFHEQYF.

This rearrangement joins TRBV14 to TRBJ2-1, with TRBD2 identical over 11 bases. V was clipped by 4 bases and J by 4 bases; unmatched bases: 3. The CDR3 covers 15 residues. CDR1 is SGHDN, CDR2 FVKESK, per germline. DNA for the CDR3: TGTGCCAGCAGCCCCGGACTAGCGGGTTACAATGAGCAGTTCTTC. This gives the protein CASSPGLAGYNEQFF. The entire variable domain, with the rest obtained from reference TRBV14 and TRBJ2-1, is as follows: EAGVTQFPSHSVIEKGQTVTLRCDPISGHDNLYWYRRVMGKEIKFLLHFVKESKQDESGMPNNRFLAERTGGTYSTLKVQPAELEDSGVYFCASSPGLAGYNEQFFGPGTRLTVL.

The rearrangement joins TRBV19 to TRBJ1-4, with TRBD1 identical over 8 bases. The CDR3 loop spans 15 amino acids. Germline assignment: CDR1 LNHDA and CDR2 SQIVND (reference sequence). Losses at the gene ends were 7 bases for V and 7 bases for J; bases not matched to a gene: 11. CDR3 in DNA: TGTGCCAGTACCCTGACAGGGGTTAGTCTTGAAAAACTGTTTTTT. This translates into CASTLTGVSLEKLFF.

On this clone: This sample includes further DNA sequences coding for the same CDR3. The rearrangement joins TRBV19 to TRBJ1-5; 7 bases align to TRBD1. CDR3 size: 13 residues. The V gene end was trimmed by 7 bases and the J gene end by 4 bases; junction bases not matched to a gene: 4. From germline, CDR1 is LNHDA and CDR2 SQIVND (reference sequence). CDR3 protein: CASTPGGNQPQHF. The CDR3 DNA sequence: TGTGCCAGTACCCCAGGGGGGAATCAGCCCCAGCATTTT.

This chain connects TRBV5-4 to TRBJ2-3; D uncertain. Trimming removed 3 bases from V and 0 bases from J, with 14 bases in between. CDR1 and CDR2 from the germline V gene are SGHNT and YYREEE (reference sequence). This CDR3 has 16 residues. DNA for the CDR3: TGTGCCAGCAGCTCGCCCTACCAATCTAGCACAGATACGCAGTATTTT. Protein sequence: CASSSPYQSSTDTQYF.

V usage is TRBV28 and J usage is TRBJ1-5, with TRBD1 identical over 8 bases. Trimming cost V 4 bases and J 0 bases; bases outside gene matches: 23. The CDR3 runs 22 residues. The V gene's germline CDR1 is MDHEN and CDR2 SYDVKM. The CDR3 nucleotides are TGTGCCAGCAGTTCCCGGGGCAGGGGGCGCCCCCAGGCCTCTTATAGCAATCAGCCCCAGCATTTT. Amino acids: CASSSRGRGRPQASYSNQPQHF. Complete variable domain (other parts from reference TRBV28 and TRBJ1-5): DVKVTQSSRYLVKRTGEKVFLECVQDMDHENMFWYRQDPGLGLRLIYFSYDVKMKEKGDIPEGYSVSREKKERFSLILESASTNQTSMYLCASSSRGRGRPQASYSNQPQHFGDGTRLSIL.

The chain couples TRBV19 to TRBJ1-1; weak D call: TRBD1 (5 bases). The CDR3 has 17 amino acids. The germline gives CDR1 LNHDA, CDR2 SQIVND (reference sequence). V lost 3 bases and J lost 1, with 18 bases in between. DNA for the CDR3: TGTGCCAGTAGTATGAGGCAGGGAGGATTGAGGAACACTGAAGCTTTCTTT. As protein: CASSMRQGGLRNTEAFF.

This chain connects TRBV30 to TRBJ2-1; D not resolved. Germline V gene lookup returns CDR1 GTSNPN and CDR2 SVGIG (reference sequence). There are 12 residues in the CDR3. V dropped 3 bases and J dropped 4 bases, with 7 bases sitting between them. DNA of the CDR3: TGTGCCTGGAGCAGAATTTACAATGAGCAGTTCTTC. Its protein product is CAWSRIYNEQFF.

The J gene is TRBJ1-6, the V gene TRBV18; TRBD1 matches 9 bases. This CDR3 is 14 amino acids long. Germline loops: CDR1 KGHSH, CDR2 LQKENI. V gave up 4 bases and J gave up 7 bases; unmatched junction bases: 2. CDR3 nucleotide sequence: TGTGCCAGCTCACGGGACAGGGACAATTCACCCCTCCACTTT. This sequence encodes CASSRDRDNSPLHF.

This chain links TRBV18 with TRBJ2-1; 7 positions agree with TRBD2. V was clipped by 0 bases and J by 10 bases; unmatched bases: 9. There are 15 residues in the CDR3. CDR1 KGHSH and CDR2 LQKENI come from the germline V gene. The CDR3 reads CASSPPGGRSGEQFF. Written as DNA, the CDR3 is TGTGCCAGCTCACCACCGGGCGGGAGATCCGGAGAGCAGTTCTTC. Full variable domain (remainder filled in from reference TRBV18 and TRBJ2-1): NAGVMQNPRHLVRRRGQEARLRCSPMKGHSHVYWYRQLPEEGLKFMVYLQKENIIDESGMPKERFSAEFPKEGPSILRIQQVVRGDSAAYFCASSPPGGRSGEQFFGPGTRLTVL.

The rearrangement joins TRBV19 to TRBJ2-1; 7 nucleotides agree with TRBD1. Losses at the gene ends were 2 bases for V and 4 bases for J; bases not matched to a gene: 2. Per germline, CDR1 LNHDA and CDR2 SQIVND (reference sequence). The CDR3 has 14 residues. The CDR3 sequence is CASSIRQGYNEQFF. The CDR3 bases are TGTGCCAGTAGTATACGACAGGGATACAATGAGCAGTTCTTC.

The genes are TRBV7-2 and TRBJ1-1; D possibly corresponds to TRBD1 (5 bases). The CDR3 spans 12 residues. V shed 6 bases and J shed 4 bases, with 9 bases lying between them. Germline CDR1 and CDR2: SGHTA and FQGNSA. CDR3 amino acids: CASSLRGTEAFF. CDR3 coding DNA: TGTGCCAGCAGTCTAAGGGGCACTGAAGCTTTCTTT. Looking up the rest from reference TRBV7-2 and TRBJ1-1 gives the full variable domain: GAGVSQSPSNKVTEKGKDVELRCDPISGHTALYWYRQSLGQGLEFLIYFQGNSAPDKSGLPSDRFSAERTGGSVSTLTIQRTQQEDSAVYLCASSLRGTEAFFGQGTRLTVV.

V gene TRBV2 combines with J gene TRBJ2-1; 13 nucleotides line up with TRBD2. Trimming at V came to 4 bases and at J to 7 bases, leaving 4 bases not matched to a gene. Germline CDR1 SNHLY, CDR2 FYNNEI. The CDR3 has 15 residues. The CDR3 loop is CASSGWTSGSNEQFF. In DNA form, the CDR3 reads TGTGCCAGCAGTGGCTGGACTAGCGGGAGTAATGAGCAGTTCTTC.

The sample holds one count of this clone. The chain links TRBV6-2 or TRBV6-3 to TRBJ2-2, with 12 bases lining up with TRBD2. Germline CDR1 reads MNHEY; CDR2 reads SVGEGT. CDR3 length: 14 residues. V shed 6 bases and J 7 bases; nucleotides not matched to a gene: 3. CDR3 protein: CASSPSGRGGELFF. In DNA, the CDR3 is TGTGCCAGCAGCCCTAGCGGGAGGGGCGGGGAGCTGTTTTTT.

The rearrangement joins TRBV5-1 to TRBJ2-1; D is possibly TRBD2 (5 bases). CDR3 length equals 16 residues. The V gene's germline CDR1 is SGHRS and CDR2 YFSETQ. The V gene lost 0 bases and the J gene lost 3 bases, with 13 bases spanning the gap. The CDR3 loop reads CASSLAELAGYNEQFF. The CDR3 coding sequence is TGCGCCAGCAGCTTGGCCGAGCTAGCAGGCTACAATGAGCAGTTCTTC.